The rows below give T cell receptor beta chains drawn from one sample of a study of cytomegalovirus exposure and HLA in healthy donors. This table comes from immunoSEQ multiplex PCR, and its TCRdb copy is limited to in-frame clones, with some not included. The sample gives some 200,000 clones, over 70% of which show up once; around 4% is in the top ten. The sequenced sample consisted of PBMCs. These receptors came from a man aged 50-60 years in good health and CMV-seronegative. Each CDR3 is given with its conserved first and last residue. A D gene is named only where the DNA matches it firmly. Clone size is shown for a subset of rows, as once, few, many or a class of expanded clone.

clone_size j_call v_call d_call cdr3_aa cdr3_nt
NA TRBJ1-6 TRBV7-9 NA CASSFENSPLHF TGTGCCAGCAGCTTTGAGAATTCACCCCTCCACTTT
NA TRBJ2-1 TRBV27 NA CASSSRTHNLGGQFF TGTGCCAGCAGTTCCCGGACGCATAACCTAGGGGGGCAGTTCTTC
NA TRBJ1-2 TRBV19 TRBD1 CASGRDRNYGYTF TGTGCCAGTGGGCGGGACAGGAACTATGGCTACACCTTC
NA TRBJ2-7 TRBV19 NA CASSPRTVGTYEQYF TGTGCCAGTAGCCCAAGGACAGTTGGAACCTACGAGCAGTACTTC
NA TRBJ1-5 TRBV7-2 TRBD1 CASSGRDRQPQHF TGTGCCAGCAGCGGTCGGGACAGACAGCCCCAGCATTTT
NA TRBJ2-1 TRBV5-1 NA CASSLGGEQFF TGCGCCAGCAGCTTGGGCGGTGAGCAGTTCTTC
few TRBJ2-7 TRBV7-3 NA CASSLIGGGRTYEQYF TGTGCCAGCAGCTTAATAGGCGGGGGCCGAACCTACGAGCAGTACTTC
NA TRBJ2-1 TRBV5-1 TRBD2 CASSFKRGTQNEQFF TGCGCCAGCAGTTTTAAGCGGGGGACTCAAAATGAGCAGTTCTTC
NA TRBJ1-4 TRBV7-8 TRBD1 CASSPDEDRGGEKPFF TGTGCCAGCAGCCCCGACGAAGACAGGGGCGGAGAAAAACCGTTTTTT
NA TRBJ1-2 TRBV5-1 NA CASSSLVGLDGYTF TGCGCCAGCAGCTCGCTCGTGGGACTGGATGGCTACACCTTC
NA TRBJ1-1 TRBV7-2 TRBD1 CASSSRGDRGTEAFF TGTGCCAGCAGCTCCCGCGGCGACAGGGGAACTGAAGCTTTCTTT
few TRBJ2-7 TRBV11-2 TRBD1 CASSFGQGYEQYF TGTGCCAGCAGCTTCGGACAGGGCTACGAGCAGTACTTC
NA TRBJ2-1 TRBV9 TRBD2 CASSDPLRTSGGAGNEQFF TGTGCCAGCAGCGATCCCCTACGCACTAGCGGGGGGGCTGGCAATGAGCAGTTCTTC
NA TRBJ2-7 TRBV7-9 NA CASSLAGGSYEQYF TGTGCCAGCAGCTTAGCAGGGGGCTCCTACGAGCAGTACTTC
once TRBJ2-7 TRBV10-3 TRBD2 CAIQEGAGGQYEQYF TGTGCCATCCAGGAGGGAGCGGGGGGGCAATACGAGCAGTACTTC
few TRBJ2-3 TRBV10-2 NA CASSERGVSTDTQYF TGCGCCAGCAGTGAGCGCGGGGTTAGCACAGATACGCAGTATTTT
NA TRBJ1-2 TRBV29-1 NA CSVGRDTTNYGYTF TGCAGCGTAGGCCGGGACACAACTAACTATGGCTACACCTTC
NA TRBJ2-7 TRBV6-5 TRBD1 CASRPGQVSYEQYF TGTGCCAGCAGGCCGGGACAGGTGAGCTACGAGCAGTACTTC
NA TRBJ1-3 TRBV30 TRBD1 CAWSNPGQGDVKLAGNTIYF TGTGCCTGGAGTAATCCGGGACAGGGGGACGTTAAGCTGGCTGGAAACACCATATATTTT
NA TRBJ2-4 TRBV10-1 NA CASSDPGAKNIQYF TGCGCCAGCAGTGACCCAGGAGCCAAAAACATTCAGTACTTC
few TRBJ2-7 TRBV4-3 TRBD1 CASSQGGQGLYEQYF TGCGCCAGCAGCCAAGGTGGACAGGGCCTCTACGAGCAGTACTTC
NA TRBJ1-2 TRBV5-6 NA CASSSTGIDNYGYTF TGTGCCAGCAGCTCAACGGGAATCGACAACTATGGCTACACCTTC
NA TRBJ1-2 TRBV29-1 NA CSVEVEDSDGNYGYTF TGCAGCGTTGAAGTAGAGGACAGCGATGGTAACTATGGCTACACCTTC
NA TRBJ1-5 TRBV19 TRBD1 CASSIGQGRDNQPQHF TGTGCCAGTAGTATTGGACAGGGGCGAGACAATCAGCCCCAGCATTTT
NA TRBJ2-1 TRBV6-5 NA CASKGGAIEGDEQFF TGTGCCAGCAAGGGGGGGGCAATAGAGGGAGATGAGCAGTTCTTC
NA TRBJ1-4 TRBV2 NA CASRVNSDRPNEKLFF TGTGCCAGCAGGGTGAACTCGGACAGACCAAATGAAAAACTGTTTTTT
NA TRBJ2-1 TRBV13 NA CASSLGRGGSSYNEQFF TGTGCCAGCAGCTTAGGCCGTGGCGGAAGCTCCTACAATGAGCAGTTCTTC
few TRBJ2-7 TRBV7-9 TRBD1 CASSQSGQSKYEQYF TGTGCCAGCAGCCAGTCGGGACAGTCTAAATACGAGCAGTACTTC
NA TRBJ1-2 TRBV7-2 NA CASSSDSYGYTF TGTGCCAGCAGCTCTGACAGCTATGGCTACACCTTC
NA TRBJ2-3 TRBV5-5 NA CASRSGWSTDTQYF TGTGCCAGCAGGTCAGGGTGGAGCACAGATACGCAGTATTTT
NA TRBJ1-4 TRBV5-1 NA CASSLGDRTNEKLFF TGCGCCAGCAGCTTGGGCGACAGAACCAATGAAAAACTGTTTTTT
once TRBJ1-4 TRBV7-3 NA CASSQDQGNEKLFF TGTGCCAGCAGCCAGGACCAGGGTAATGAAAAACTGTTTTTT
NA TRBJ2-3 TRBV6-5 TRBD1 CASSQFRGSTQYF TGTGCCAGCAGTCAATTCAGGGGGAGTACGCAGTATTTT
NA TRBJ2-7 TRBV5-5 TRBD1 CASSLTGQRVEQYF TGTGCCAGCAGCTTAACGGGACAGCGCGTCGAGCAGTACTTC
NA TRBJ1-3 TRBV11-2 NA CASSLYGRESGNTIYF TGTGCCAGCAGCTTATACGGTAGAGAGTCTGGAAACACCATATATTTT
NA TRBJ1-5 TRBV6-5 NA CASSPGGGNQPQHF TGTGCCAGCTCCCCTGGGGGGGGAAATCAGCCCCAGCATTTT
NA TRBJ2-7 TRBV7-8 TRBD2 CASSASGGPSYEQYF TGTGCCAGCAGCGCTAGCGGGGGGCCCTCCTACGAGCAGTACTTC
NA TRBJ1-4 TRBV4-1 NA CASSQPPDSGNEKLFF TGCGCCAGCAGCCAACCCCCGGACAGCGGTAATGAAAAACTGTTTTTT
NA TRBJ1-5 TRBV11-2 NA CASSLPSSQPQHF TGTGCCAGCAGCTTACCCTCGAGTCAGCCCCAGCATTTT
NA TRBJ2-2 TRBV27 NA CASNGGRRTVGTGELFF TGTGCCAGCAACGGGGGGCGCCGAACCGTGGGCACCGGGGAGCTGTTTTTT
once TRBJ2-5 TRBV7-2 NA CASSFALQETQYF TGTGCCAGCAGCTTCGCACTTCAAGAGACCCAGTACTTC
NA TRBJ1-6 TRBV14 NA CASSQDGSSYNSPLHF TGTGCCAGCAGCCAAGATGGTAGCTCCTATAATTCACCCCTCCACTTT
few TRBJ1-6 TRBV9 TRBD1 CASSAIQGWYNSPLHF TGTGCCAGCAGCGCGATACAGGGGTGGTATAATTCACCCCTCCACTTT